This T cell receptor (beta chain) originates from a study of blood T cells in healthy people across ages. Next came a second PCR, run for about 6 to 12 cycles, which used a sample-barcoded 5' primer along with a J-beta primer mix. Each cDNA was tagged by a template-switch adaptor containing 12 random nucleotides. One entry per CDR3 protein results from TCRdb running MiXCR on the 5' RACE reads. The sample holds 1.5 million to 2 million distinct CDR3 sequences, 28% seen once. Trimming took 0 bases from V and 3 from J, leaving 10 bases between them. In germline, CDR1 is SGHTA, CDR2 FQGNSA. The CDR3 runs to 15 residues.

Material for sequencing was blood. The chain uses TRBV7-2 and TRBJ2-3; no definite D call. The sequence came from a woman younger than 45 in good health. The CDR3 nucleotides read TGTGCCAGCAGCTTAGCACCCGTTGCTACAGATACGCAGTATTTT. The encoded protein is CASSLAPVATDTQYF. Based on the CDR3 plus reference TRBV7-2 and TRBJ2-3, the full variable domain is GAGVSQSPSNKVTEKGKDVELRCDPISGHTALYWYRQSLGQGLEFLIYFQGNSAPDKSGLPSDRFSAERTGGSVSTLTIQRTQQEDSAVYLCASSLAPVATDTQYFGPGTRLTVL.